These T cell receptor beta chains were read from a single sample in a study of T cell responses to AZD1222 COVID-19 vaccine. Method: immunoSEQ multiplex PCR; TCRdb's copy keeps in-frame clones and lacks some. The sample has roughly 120,000 clones, 80% to 90% seen once. Sample: peripheral blood, taken on day 0 of AZD1222 vaccination. All receptors come from an adult in good health. CDR3s include the opening cysteine and the closing phenylalanine or tryptophan. The D gene is left open where the match is weak. Where a row states a size, it is once, few, many or the class of an expanded clone; other rows omit it.

>TRBJ2-3|TRBV2|.|.
CASSVNRNTDTQYF
TGTGCCAGCAGTGTTAACAGAAACACAGATACGCAGTATTTT
>TRBJ2-7|TRBV28|.|.
CASSLSGRDRDEQYF
TGTGCCAGCAGTTTATCCGGCAGGGATAGGGACGAGCAGTACTTC
>TRBJ2-2|TRBV4-2|TRBD2|.
CASSQDGREGNTGELFF
TGTGCCAGCAGCCAAGATGGACGGGAGGGCAACACCGGGGAGCTGTTTTTT
>TRBJ1-3|TRBV7-9|.|.
CASSFTHLDSSGNTIYF
TGTGCCAGCAGCTTCACCCACCTTGACTCTTCTGGAAACACCATATATTTT
>TRBJ2-1|TRBV20-1|.|.
CSAMRPPEQFF
TGCAGTGCAATGAGGCCCCCTGAGCAGTTCTTC
>TRBJ2-7|TRBV30|.|.
CAVSGASLNEQYF
TGTGCCGTCTCGGGGGCCTCTCTGAACGAGCAGTACTTC
>TRBJ1-4|TRBV28|.|once
CASSLVIGVNEKLFF
TGTGCCAGCAGTCTGGTGATAGGGGTTAATGAAAAACTGTTTTTT
>TRBJ2-2|TRBV11-2|.|once
CASTRFGAGIANTGELFF
TGTGCCAGCACCCGGTTCGGGGCGGGGATAGCGAACACCGGGGAGCTGTTTTTT
>TRBJ1-1|TRBV20-1|.|.
CSARADTEAFF
TGCAGTGCTAGAGCTGACACTGAAGCTTTCTTT
>TRBJ2-7|TRBV5-8|TRBD1|.
CASSLLGGTAYEQYF
TGTGCCAGCAGCTTGTTAGGGGGCACGGCTTACGAGCAGTACTTC
>TRBJ2-1|TRBV9|TRBD1|.
CASSVGQGPYNEQFF
TGTGCCAGCAGCGTCGGACAGGGGCCCTACAATGAGCAGTTCTTC
>TRBJ1-1|TRBV28|.|.
CASSSIGPEAFF
TGTGCCAGCAGTTCAATCGGACCTGAAGCTTTCTTT
>TRBJ2-1|TRBV13|.|.
CASVGGALSSYNEQFF
TGTGCCAGCGTGGGGGGGGCGCTCAGCTCCTACAATGAGCAGTTCTTC
>TRBJ1-6|TRBV18|.|once
CASSPPNSPLHF
TGTGCCAGCTCACCGCCCAATTCACCCCTCCACTTT
>TRBJ2-7|TRBV7-3|TRBD2|.
CASSFLAGVGYEQYF
TGTGCCAGCAGCTTTCTAGCGGGAGTTGGTTACGAGCAGTACTTC
>TRBJ2-3|TRBV28|.|.
CASSFLRSTQYF
TGTGCCAGCAGTTTTCTGAGAAGTACGCAGTATTTT
>TRBJ1-2|TRBV2|.|.
CASSEFGAGYGYTF
TGTGCCAGCAGTGAATTTGGGGCAGGCTATGGCTACACCTTC
>TRBJ2-1|TRBV5-1|TRBD2|.
CASSLGVSGGYNEQFF
TGCGCCAGCAGCCTCGGAGTAAGCGGGGGATACAATGAGCAGTTCTTC
>TRBJ1-1|TRBV5-6|.|once
CASSPGPQNTEAFF
TGTGCCAGCAGCCCGGGACCGCAGAACACTGAAGCTTTCTTT
>TRBJ1-1|TRBV29-1|.|.
CSVAAGWGMNTEAFF
TGCAGCGTTGCTGCAGGGTGGGGTATGAACACTGAAGCTTTCTTT
>TRBJ1-4|TRBV6-5|TRBD1|.
CASSLNRGSNEKLFF
TGTGCCAGCAGTCTAAACAGGGGAAGTAATGAAAAACTGTTTTTT
>TRBJ1-3|TRBV10-2|.|once
CASSDYPSGPIDGGRFGNTIYF
TGCGCCAGCAGCGATTATCCTTCGGGACCGATAGACGGGGGTCGATTCGGAAACACCATATATTTT
>TRBJ2-5|TRBV20-1|.|.
CSARRETQYF
TGCAGTGCTAGAAGGGAGACCCAGTACTTC
>TRBJ2-5|TRBV18|.|.
CASSPIFGRQETQYF
TGTGCCAGCTCACCTATTTTTGGACGCCAAGAGACCCAGTACTTC
>TRBJ2-2|TRBV5-5|.|.
CASSLVPGLSTGELFF
TGTGCCAGCAGCTTGGTTCCGGGACTCTCCACCGGGGAGCTGTTTTTT
>TRBJ1-1|TRBV9|.|.
CASSVEGSASTEAFF
TGTGCCAGCAGCGTAGAGGGGTCGGCGAGCACTGAAGCTTTCTTT
>TRBJ2-1|TRBV19|TRBD2|.
CASSIPRAGVRREEQFF
TGTGCCAGTAGTATTCCCCGGGCGGGAGTCCGCCGGGAAGAGCAGTTCTTC
>TRBJ2-7|TRBV29-1|TRBD2|.
CSAREGGYEQYF
TGCAGCGCTCGGGAGGGGGGCTACGAGCAGTACTTC
>TRBJ2-5|TRBV5-8|.|.
CASSLSRGAGGETQYF
TGTGCCAGCAGTCTATCCAGGGGGGCCGGTGGGGAGACCCAGTACTTC
>TRBJ2-3|TRBV27|.|.
CASSFGSTDTQYF
TGTGCCAGCAGTTTCGGCAGCACAGATACGCAGTATTTT
>TRBJ2-1|TRBV7-8|.|.
CASSLATSGSNSYNEQFF
TGTGCCAGCAGCTTAGCAACGAGCGGGTCTAACTCCTACAATGAGCAGTTCTTC